The entry below describes one TCR beta chain. Its antigen is still unknown. Base qualities are not at hand, and no much larger clone is one base apart. Whole blood was collected in K2EDTA tubes by collaborating institutions according to the institutions' own protocols. For TCRbeta analysis, collaborators shipped samples as frozen whole blood, isolated PBMCs, or DNA extracted from either of those sample types. TCRbeta CDR3 regions were amplified from genomic DNA using the immunoSEQ Assay, a bias-controlled multiplex PCR. Processing in the source paper ran as follows. Nucleated cell counts per sample were estimated from amplification of reference gene primers within the assay. Sequence reads were collapsed and filtered to measure the absolute abundance of every unique TCRbeta CDR3 rearrangement. For each sample, productive Simpson clonality was calculated as the square root of Simpson's diversity index across productive rearrangements. TCRdb retrieved this table from immuneACCESS and kept in-frame rearrangements only. Not all clones are present; in checked studies, unresolved V genes account for under half, and no reason is known for the remainder. The D gene and trimming were derived from the DNA, and the V and J assignments and clone size from that table. The sample table holds some 90,000 clones, of which about 91% were seen once. The ten largest clonotypes hold 5.2% of the sample.

The CDR3 numbers 14 residues from cysteine through phenylalanine. Only the CDR3 DNA is retained, 42 bases long and in frame from the first base. The germline V gene encodes CDR1 ENHRY and CDR2 SYGVKD. V trim: 6 bases; J trim: 5 bases; unmatched bases: 5. The entry originates in a study of blood T cell repertoires in COVID-19 (dated by TCRdb to the early 2020s). For the study in its entirety: Samples covering the acute and convalescent phases of COVID-19 were provided by collaborators in the United States, Italy and Spain. Samples were obtained from the ongoing ImmuneRACE study (first 160 participants) and from over 1,000 subjects provided by 6 global collaborators. Where available, HLA class I and class II types were obtained from metadata supplied by the sample provider rather than from assay-based typing. Deeply sampled blood TCRbeta repertoires from subjects exposed to, actively infected with, or recovered from COVID-19 were included in the dataset. Sample metadata almost always included a de-identified subject ID, COVID-19 status, age in years and sex. A freely available public database, intended as a resource for researchers studying the immune response to SARS-CoV-2, is where the repertoires were released. The prospective study material was composed of cDNA or gDNA derived from T cells, B-cell-depleted T cells, or PBMCs.

The full study reports these points: The amount of clinical and demographic metadata varied by source and participant and was provided uncurated.

The V and J segments used are TRBV10-3 and TRBJ2-1; 9 bases in the junction line up with TRBD1. The TCR sequence derives from a woman older than 75 with active COVID-19. The sample comprised peripheral blood. The nucleotide sequence is TGTGCCATCAGCTGGACAGGGGCGAACAATGAGCAGTTCTTC. Its protein is CAISWTGANNEQFF.